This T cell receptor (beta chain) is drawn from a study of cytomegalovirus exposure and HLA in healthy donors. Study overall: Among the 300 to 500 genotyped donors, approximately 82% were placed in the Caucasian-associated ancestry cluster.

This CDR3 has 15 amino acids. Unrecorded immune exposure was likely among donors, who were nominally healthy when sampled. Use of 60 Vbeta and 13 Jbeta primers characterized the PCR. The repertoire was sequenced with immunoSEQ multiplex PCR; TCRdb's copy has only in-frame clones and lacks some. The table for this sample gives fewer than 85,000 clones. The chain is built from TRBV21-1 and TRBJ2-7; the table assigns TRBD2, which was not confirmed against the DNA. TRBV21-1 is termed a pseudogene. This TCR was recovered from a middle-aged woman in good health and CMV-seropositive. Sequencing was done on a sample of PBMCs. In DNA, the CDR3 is TGTGCCAGCATCCTTGGGGGGGGGCGAAACTACGAGCAGTGCTTC. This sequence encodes CASILGGGRNYEQCF.